The T cell receptor (beta chain) under discussion was sequenced for a study of response to subunit inactivated influenza vaccine. General study points: Only a handful of new T cells, the authors suggested, are recruited with each seasonal influenza vaccination.

Worth noting for this clonotype: Its target is unknown.

Germline assignment: CDR1 SEHNR and CDR2 FQNEAQ (reference sequence). The CDR3 runs to 15 residues. Trimming removed 5 bases from V and 2 bases from J, with 12 bases in between. TCRdb reanalysed the RT-PCR reads using MiXCR and keeps one entry per CDR3 protein. This sample has roughly 700,000 distinct CDR3 sequences, with around 14% found just once. The sample here was PBMCs from blood, taken 14 days before vaccination. The chain couples TRBV7-9 to TRBJ2-2; D possibly corresponds to TRBD2 (6 bases). The TCR originated in a man aged 45-65 years who received an inactivated influenza vaccine. The chain's CDR3 is CASSRGTFNTGELFF. In DNA, the CDR3 is TGTGCCAGCAGCAGAGGGACTTTTAACACCGGGGAGCTGTTTTTT.